The sequence of this T cell receptor (beta chain) was determined in a study of T-cell reconstitution after alpha-beta-depleted transplantation in children. For TCRbeta, the library was prepared with unique molecular identifiers. One entry per CDR3 protein, called by TCRdb with MiXCR from the PCR reads. The table lists roughly 70,000 distinct CDR3 sequences, roughly 4.9% of them singletons. Study observations and caveats: Hyperexpanded clones declined; after one year, newly produced T cells mostly supplied diversity.

This clonotype was recorded many times. Its antigen is undetermined. This CDR3 comprises 13 residues. V gave up 2 bases and J gave up 12 bases, with 14 bases separating them. Germline V gives CDR1 SGHVS, CDR2 FQNEAQ. This chain uses TRBV7-8 with TRBJ1-3, with a tentative D call TRBD1 (5 bases). The sequenced sample was PBMCs, mostly from graft donor cells, obtained 180 days after TCRalphabeta/CD19-depleted stem cell transplant. This clonotype was obtained from a boy under two years old who had a stem cell transplant for acute myeloid leukemia, so the T cells may come from the graft donor. CDR3: CASSLRGTTGIYF. CDR3 coding DNA: TGTGCCAGCAGCTTAAGGGGCACCACGGGCATATATTTT.